This TCR beta chain was observed in a study of CD8 T cells in Susac syndrome. The CDR3 is made up of 15 amino acids. V was pared by 3 bases and J by 7 bases, with 11 bases of the junction left unmatched. Germline V gene lookup returns CDR1 MNHEY and CDR2 SVGAGI. Reverse transcription used roughly 0.5 to 1 ug RNA and random hexamers. Multiplex PCR with immunoSEQ amplified the TCR beta CDR3 across 54 Vbeta and 13 Jbeta. TCRdb fed the immunoSEQ multiplex PCR reads into MiXCR, producing one record per CDR3 protein. The sample lists about 300,000 distinct CDR3 sequences, roughly 94% seen once, with 0.06% to 0.075% in the top ten. CD8+ and CD4+ T cells taken from blood had their TCR beta sequenced. The sample holds one count of this clonotype.

The specimen was CD4+ T cells from PBMCs. The chain uses TRBV6-5 and TRBJ1-2; the match to TRBD1 covers 7 bases. The TCR was taken from a human donor with multiple sclerosis. The CDR3 here is CASSYGRQGRTGYTF. The CDR3 DNA is TGTGCCAGCAGTTATGGGCGACAGGGAAGGACTGGCTACACCTTC.